A selection of T cell receptor beta chains follows, all from one sample in a study of blood T cell repertoires in COVID-19. The assay was immunoSEQ multiplex PCR, and TCRdb's table has in-frame clones only and misses some. Here the sample spans around 250,000 clones, around 87% being singletons. Sequencing used peripheral blood. The receptors stem from a woman in her seventies with active or convalescent COVID-19. The CDR3 runs from the conserved cysteine through the conserved F or W. A D gene is named only where the DNA matches it firmly. Clone size is not always given. Where it is, it says once, few, many or a class for expanded clones.

>NA|NA|TRBJ1-5|TRBV4-1
CASSQLKQGIKQPQHF
TGCGCCAGCAGCCAACTGAAACAGGGAATCAAGCAGCCCCAGCATTTT
>NA|NA|TRBJ1-1|TRBV18
CASSVDEGSEAFF
TGTGCCAGCTCTGTGGACGAGGGCTCTGAAGCTTTCTTT
>TRBD1|NA|TRBJ2-7|TRBV10-1
CASSESKRTGNYEQYF
TGCGCCAGCAGTGAGTCGAAGAGGACAGGGAACTACGAGCAGTACTTC
>NA|NA|TRBJ1-6|TRBV5-4
CASSSEEGKASPLHF
TGTGCCAGCAGCTCGGAGGAGGGTAAGGCTTCACCCCTCCACTTT
>NA|NA|TRBJ1-6|TRBV6-5
CASRSPGQGGSPLHF
TGTGCCAGCAGGTCCCCCGGGCAGGGTGGTTCACCCCTCCACTTT
>TRBD1|NA|TRBJ1-6|TRBV23-1
CASSRIRGRSANSPLHF
TGCGCCAGCAGTCGGATCAGGGGGCGTAGCGCTAATTCACCCCTCCACTTT
>NA|NA|TRBJ2-2|TRBV3-1/TRBV3-2
CASSQVITGELFF
TGTGCCAGCAGCCAAGTCATTACCGGGGAGCTGTTTTTT
>NA|NA|TRBJ1-1|TRBV19
CASSIAGAVTEAFF
TGTGCCAGTAGTATAGCAGGGGCTGTTACTGAAGCTTTCTTT
>NA|NA|TRBJ1-4|TRBV19
CASSRGLAEKLFF
TGTGCCAGTAGTAGGGGCTTGGCGGAAAAACTGTTTTTT
>NA|NA|TRBJ2-7|TRBV7-2
CASSFSIPETSSYEQYF
TGTGCCAGCAGCTTCTCAATTCCGGAGACCAGCTCCTACGAGCAGTACTTC
>TRBD1|NA|TRBJ2-1|TRBV24-1
CATSRYGTGSSEQFF
TGTGCCACCTCCCGCTACGGGACAGGGTCCAGTGAGCAGTTCTTC
>TRBD1|NA|TRBJ2-1|TRBV5-6
CASSYPGQPTNEQFF
TGTGCCAGCAGCTATCCGGGACAGCCAACCAATGAGCAGTTCTTC
>TRBD1|NA|TRBJ1-2|TRBV9
CASSPGTGYGYTF
TGTGCCAGCAGCCCCGGGACAGGGTATGGCTACACCTTC
>NA|NA|TRBJ2-2|TRBV19
CASSIVRTGELFF
TGTGCCAGTAGTATCGTGCGGACCGGGGAGCTGTTTTTT
>NA|NA|TRBJ1-1|TRBV4-3
CASSRGQPNTEAFF
TGCGCCAGCAGCCGCGGACAGCCGAACACTGAAGCTTTCTTT
>TRBD1|once|TRBJ1-2|TRBV6-5
CASRLTGGYGYTF
TGTGCCAGCAGACTCACAGGGGGCTATGGCTACACCTTC
>NA|NA|TRBJ2-1|TRBV7-9
CASSLSRAYYNEQFF
TGTGCCAGCAGCTTATCCAGGGCGTACTACAATGAGCAGTTCTTC
>NA|NA|TRBJ1-1|TRBV6-5
CASKGTSVEAFF
TGTGCCAGCAAAGGGACATCCGTCGAAGCTTTCTTT
>NA|NA|TRBJ1-5|TRBV6-5
CASSYRGGPQHF
TGTGCCAGCAGTTACCGTGGCGGGCCCCAGCATTTT
>TRBD1|NA|TRBJ2-7|TRBV5-1
CASGSGQTYEQYF
TGCGCCAGCGGATCGGGACAGACCTACGAGCAGTACTTC
>TRBD2|NA|TRBJ2-3|TRBV7-8
CASSQSGGAADTQYF
TGTGCCAGCAGCCAAAGCGGGGGGGCCGCAGATACGCAGTATTTT
>TRBD2|NA|TRBJ2-5|TRBV9
CASSPRRLAGGRETQYF
TGTGCCAGCAGCCCCCGTCGACTAGCGGGGGGGCGAGAGACCCAGTACTTC
>TRBD1|NA|TRBJ1-2|TRBV6-5
CASSYGAGGVGGYTF
TGTGCCAGCAGTTACGGGGCAGGGGGCGTGGGAGGCTACACCTTC
>NA|NA|TRBJ1-2|TRBV19
CASRTDAGLYGYTF
TGTGCCAGTAGAACGGACGCGGGCCTCTATGGCTACACCTTC
>TRBD1|NA|TRBJ1-2|TRBV19
CASSRDRGFGYTF
TGTGCCAGTAGCCGGGACAGGGGGTTCGGCTACACCTTC
>NA|NA|TRBJ1-5|TRBV6-2/TRBV6-3
CASSPPRGYNQPQHF
TGTGCCAGCAGCCCTCCCCGGGGTTACAATCAGCCCCAGCATTTT
>TRBD1|NA|TRBJ1-1|TRBV3-1/TRBV3-2
CASSYGTGFSTEAFF
TGTGCCAGCAGCTACGGGACAGGGTTTTCCACTGAAGCTTTCTTT
>NA|NA|TRBJ2-2|TRBV5-1
CASSLEGSNTGELFF
TGCGCCAGCAGCTTGGAGGGGTCGAACACCGGGGAGCTGTTTTTT
>NA|NA|TRBJ1-6|TRBV9
CASSPSGTNSPLHF
TGTGCCAGCAGCCCCTCGGGGACAAATTCACCCCTCCACTTT
>NA|NA|TRBJ1-2|TRBV9
CASSAQASNYGYTF
TGTGCCAGCAGCGCACAGGCGTCCAACTATGGCTACACCTTC
>TRBD1|once|TRBJ1-2|TRBV4-3
CASSRDRGSGYTF
TGCGCCAGCAGCCGGGACAGGGGCTCCGGCTACACCTTC
>NA|few|TRBJ1-1|TRBV7-3
CASSPRMNTEAFF
TGTGCCAGCAGCCCCAGGATGAACACTGAAGCTTTCTTT
>NA|NA|TRBJ1-5|TRBV10-3
CAIRSGTRDQPQHF
TGTGCCATCAGGTCCGGGACAAGGGATCAGCCCCAGCATTTT
>TRBD2|NA|TRBJ2-5|TRBV11-2
CASSLVTSVETQYF
TGTGCCAGCAGCTTAGTTACTAGCGTCGAGACCCAGTACTTC
>NA|NA|TRBJ1-1|TRBV9
CASSRDRSTEAFF
TGTGCCAGCAGCCGCGACAGATCTACTGAAGCTTTCTTT
>NA|NA|TRBJ1-4|TRBV18
CAAATGANEKLFF
TGTGCCGCGGCCACGGGGGCTAATGAAAAACTGTTTTTT
>NA|many|TRBJ2-4|TRBV12-5
CASGSGLGRVSKNIQYF
TGTGCTAGTGGTTCGGGACTGGGGCGGGTTAGCAAAAACATTCAGTACTTC
>TRBD2|NA|TRBJ2-1|TRBV15
CATEEGGRNFYNEQFF
TGTGCCACCGAGGAGGGAGGGCGAAACTTTTACAATGAGCAGTTCTTC
>NA|NA|TRBJ2-7|TRBV10-3
CAISELGTSYEQYF
TGTGCCATCAGTGAGTTGGGGACATCCTACGAGCAGTACTTC
>NA|NA|TRBJ1-3|TRBV21-1
CASSKDPYSSGNTIYF
TGTGCCAGCAGCAAAGATCCGTACTCCTCTGGAAACACCATATATTTT
>NA|once|TRBJ2-1|TRBV27
CASSLSIGTNNNEQFF
TGTGCCAGCAGTTTATCGATCGGTACCAATAACAATGAGCAGTTCTTC
>NA|once|TRBJ2-5|TRBV6-5
CASSYLRRETQYF
TGTGCCAGCAGTTACCTTCGGAGGGAGACCCAGTACTTC
>TRBD1|once|TRBJ1-1|TRBV19
CASSMRGQANTEAFF
TGTGCCAGTAGTATGAGGGGACAGGCTAACACTGAAGCTTTCTTT
>TRBD1|NA|TRBJ1-3|TRBV5-1
CASSTTTGAGNTIYF
TGCGCCAGCAGCACCACAACAGGGGCTGGAAACACCATATATTTT
>NA|NA|TRBJ2-2|TRBV7-2
CASSLKTSLTGELFF
TGTGCCAGCAGCCTGAAGACTTCGCTCACCGGGGAGCTGTTTTTT
>TRBD2|NA|TRBJ2-5|TRBV5-6
CASSLSGLALGETQYF
TGTGCCAGCAGCTTGAGTGGACTAGCGTTGGGGGAGACCCAGTACTTC
>TRBD1|NA|TRBJ1-2|TRBV10-3
CAITKDRGYYGYTF
TGTGCCATCACTAAGGACAGGGGATACTATGGCTACACCTTC
>TRBD1|NA|TRBJ1-5|TRBV18
CASSKKPGQGDQPQHF
TGTGCCAGCTCGAAAAAACCGGGACAGGGAGATCAGCCCCAGCATTTT
>TRBD1|NA|TRBJ2-7|TRBV7-8
CASSLQGAQGYEQYF
TGTGCCAGCAGTTTACAGGGGGCGCAAGGCTACGAGCAGTACTTC
>NA|NA|TRBJ2-1|TRBV3-1/TRBV3-2
CASSRISVGSSYNEQFF
TGTGCCAGCAGCCGGATCTCGGTAGGGAGCTCCTACAATGAGCAGTTCTTC
>NA|NA|TRBJ1-2|TRBV6-5
CASRAENYGYTF
TGTGCCAGCAGGGCAGAAAACTATGGCTACACCTTC
>TRBD2|NA|TRBJ2-4|TRBV7-9
CASSFAGDKNIQYF
TGTGCCAGCAGCTTCGCGGGGGACAAAAACATTCAGTACTTC
>TRBD1|NA|TRBJ2-3|TRBV24-1
CATSGPGQGMYADTQYF
TGTGCCACCAGTGGCCCGGGACAGGGAATGTACGCAGATACGCAGTATTTT
>TRBD1|NA|TRBJ1-2|TRBV19
CASSFGQGPMANYGYTF
TGTGCCAGTAGTTTCGGACAGGGACCCATGGCTAACTATGGCTACACCTTC